Below are 26 T cell receptor beta chains sequenced from a single sample in a study of CD8+CD57+ T cells in acquired aplastic anemia. Investigators profiled TCR beta VDJ and CDR3 from genomic DNA template. A single record per CDR3 protein comes from TCRdb applying MiXCR to the reads. The sample includes around 150,000 distinct CDR3 sequences, around 45% of them seen just once. Sequenced sample: sorted CD4+, CD8+, or CD8+CD57+ T cells (not recorded which) from PBMCs. These receptors were taken from a human donor in good health.

This clonotype was counted many times. The genes are TRBV29-1 and TRBJ2-7; TRBD1 matches at 9 bases. CDR1 is SQVTM and CDR2 is ANQGSEA in the germline V gene. Unmatched junction bases numbered 5, after V lost 0 bases and J lost 2 bases. The CDR3 totals 15 residues. CDR3 in DNA: TGCAGCGTTGAAGATACAGGGGGCACAGCCTACGAGCAGTACTTC. Its translation is CSVEDTGGTAYEQYF.

The chain links TRBV6-1 to TRBJ1-5; unclear D gene. CDR3 length: 13 amino acids. Per the germline V gene, CDR1 is MNHNS and CDR2 is SASEGT. Between the trimmed V and J ends, which lost 8 bases and 0 bases, there was a span of 8 bases. CDR3 DNA sequence: TGTGCCAGCCGCGGGAATAGCAATCAGCCCCAGCATTTT. It is translated as CASRGNSNQPQHF.

This clonotype has a handful of counts. The chain has TRBV7-9 and TRBJ2-7, with D possibly matching TRBD2 (6 bases). The length of the CDR3 is 14 residues. CDR1 SEHNR and CDR2 FQNEAQ come from the germline V gene (reference sequence). V lost 1 base and J 6 bases, leaving 13 bases between the germline ends. CDR3 DNA: TGTGCCAGCAGCTTAGTTAGCGGCTCCGGCGAGCAGTACTTC. Amino acids: CASSLVSGSGEQYF.

This clonotype has ten or more counts. The chain has TRBV15 and TRBJ2-5; 9 positions agree with TRBD1. In germline, CDR1 is LNHNV, CDR2 YYDKDF (reference sequence). J was trimmed by 4 bases and V by 4 bases; bases with no gene match: 7. CDR3 length: 15 amino acids. The CDR3 loop reads CATSTGTGFGETQYF. In DNA, the CDR3 is TGTGCCACCAGCACCGGGACAGGGTTTGGAGAGACCCAGTACTTC. Supplemented by reference TRBV15 and TRBJ2-5, the full variable domain reads DAMVIQNPRYQVTQFGKPVTLSCSQTLNHNVMYWYQQKSSQAPKLLFHYYDKDFNNEADTPDNFQSRRPNTSFCFLDIRSPGLGDTAMYLCATSTGTGFGETQYFGPGTRLLVL.

This chain joins TRBV12-3 or TRBV12-4 and TRBJ2-3, with D maybe TRBD1 (7 bases). V lost 7 bases to trimming and J lost 1 base, with 9 bases between them. The CDR3 length is 13 residues. CDR3 bases: TGTGCCAGCACCAGGGGGGGCACAGATACGCAGTATTTT. This translates into CASTRGGTDTQYF.

In its sample, this clonotype was seen many times. CDR3 protein: CASSQQQGNYGYTF. The DNA of the CDR3 is TGTGCCAGCAGCCAGCAACAGGGAAACTATGGCTACACCTTC. The V gene is TRBV4-2, the J gene TRBJ1-2, with D possibly TRBD1 on 6 matching bases. Germline V gives CDR1 LGHNA, CDR2 YNFKEQ. Trimming shortened V by 3 bases and J by 2 bases, and 10 bases separated the two germline ends. The CDR3 covers 14 residues.

This chain uses TRBV12-3 or TRBV12-4 with TRBJ2-1; 7 bases map to TRBD1. V lost 6 bases and J lost 6; bases outside the gene matches: 14. This CDR3 has 16 residues. The CDR3 here is CASSPRAGTAVNEQFF. CDR3 nucleotide sequence: TGTGCCAGCAGCCCTAGAGCTGGGACAGCCGTCAATGAGCAGTTCTTC.

The CDR3 is CSASIQGPNYGYTF. The CDR3 DNA follows: TGCAGTGCTAGCATACAGGGTCCTAACTATGGCTACACCTTC. The chain employs TRBV20-1 and TRBJ1-2; weak D call: TRBD1 (6 bases). Germline CDR1 DFQATT, CDR2 SNEGSKA (reference sequence). V was pared by 3 bases and J by 0 bases, with 11 bases between. The CDR3 spans 14 residues.

The J gene is TRBJ2-7, the V gene TRBV29-1, with D uncertain. Germline lookup yields CDR1 SQVTM and CDR2 ANQGSEA. There are 15 residues in the CDR3. Between the trimmed V and J ends, which lost 4 bases and 3 bases, there was a span of 19 bases. The DNA for the CDR3 is TGCAGCGTTGTATCGGCTATGAGTTTGGGCTACGAGCAGTACTTC. Its protein is CSVVSAMSLGYEQYF.

A few counts support this clonotype. V and J are TRBV5-1 and TRBJ2-1, with a possible D match to TRBD1 (5 bases). The germline V gene has CDR1 SGHRS and CDR2 YFSETQ. This CDR3 contains 18 residues. With 0 bases removed from V and 0 bases from J, the gap between germline ends came to 16 bases. DNA for the CDR3: TGCGCCAGCAGCTTGGCCTTAGGGCAGGGAAGCTCCTACAATGAGCAGTTCTTC. It specifies CASSLALGQGSSYNEQFF.

This clonotype came up many times. This rearrangement joins TRBV5-1 to TRBJ2-1; a weak D match, TRBD2 (7 bases). The germline gives CDR1 SGHRS, CDR2 YFSETQ. The CDR3 is 15 residues long. The V end was cut by 0 bases, the J end by 5 bases, with 12 bases between. CDR3 in amino acids: CASSLGGGRDNEQFF. The CDR3 DNA sequence: TGCGCCAGCAGCTTGGGGGGGGGGCGCGACAATGAGCAGTTCTTC.

V is TRBV4-3 and J is TRBJ2-3; tentative D call: TRBD2 (5 bases). Germline CDR1 reads LGHNA; CDR2 reads YSLEER. CDR3 size: 15 residues. Deletions cut 2 bases from V and 0 bases from J, with 9 bases between. CDR3 nucleotide sequence: TGCGCCAGCAGCCAATACACTAGTAGCACAGATACGCAGTATTTT. It yields the protein CASSQYTSSTDTQYF.

The chain recombines TRBV5-8 with TRBJ1-1, with TRBD1 matching 9 bases. Trimming took 4 bases from V and 4 from J; bases not matched to a gene: 8. This CDR3 has 15 residues. Germline CDR1 and CDR2: SGHTS and YDEGEE. CDR3: CASSTGQGWSTEAFF. The CDR3 coding sequence is TGTGCCAGCAGCACAGGACAGGGGTGGAGCACTGAAGCTTTCTTT. Looking up the rest from reference TRBV5-8 and TRBJ1-1 gives the full variable domain: EAGVTQSPTHLIKTRGQQATLRCSPISGHTSVYWYQQALGLGLQFLLWYDEGEERNRGNFPPRFSGRQFPNYSSELNVNALELEDSALYLCASSTGQGWSTEAFFGQGTRLTVV.

The gene calls are TRBV20-1 and TRBJ2-7, with D perhaps TRBD2 (6 bases). Trimming pared 0 bases from V and 1 base from J, leaving 13 bases between. Germline V gene sequence: CDR1 DFQATT, CDR2 SNEGSKA (reference sequence). The CDR3 has 15 residues. The CDR3 DNA reads as TGCAGTGCTAGAGATCGAGGAGGGAGATCCTACGAGCAGTACTTC. Its translation is CSARDRGGRSYEQYF.

The rearrangement joins TRBV7-9 to TRBJ2-1; D gene ambiguous. The germline V and J ends were trimmed by 5 bases and 6 bases, with 8 bases remaining between them. Looked up from germline, CDR1 is SEHNR and CDR2 is FQNEAQ (reference sequence). The CDR3 sequence is 12 residues long. As DNA, the CDR3 is TGTGCCAGCAGCACCAGGACCAATGAGCAGTTCTTC. Residues: CASSTRTNEQFF.

Note on this clonotype: As the CDR3 is not closed by the conserved phenylalanine or tryptophan, this likely results from a read error. This chain links TRBV11-2 with TRBJ2-7, with D perhaps TRBD1 (5 bases). The germline CDR1 and CDR2 sequences are SGHAT and FQNNGV. The V end was cut by 5 bases, the J end by 0 bases, with 8 bases between. The CDR3 spans 13 residues. The CDR3 nucleotides are TGTGCCAGCAGCCCAGGGCCCTCCTACGAGCAGTACCTC. Its translation: CASSPGPSYEQYL.

This clonotype has a count of ten or more. The V and J genes are TRBV7-2 and TRBJ2-1, with 8 bases aligning to TRBD2. Looked up from germline, CDR1 is SGHTA and CDR2 is FQGNSA. The CDR3 spans 15 residues. The J segment lost 8 bases and the V segment lost 1 base, leaving 7 bases of the junction unmatched. The DNA for the CDR3 is TGTGCCAGCAGCTTAGGGTTCGGGAGGGCGGATGAGCAGTTCTTC. This codes for CASSLGFGRADEQFF.

This rearrangement joins TRBV20-1 to TRBJ2-7; 7 bases are a match to TRBD1. The CDR3 is 12 residues long. Per germline, CDR1 DFQATT and CDR2 SNEGSKA (reference sequence). The V and J ends lost 3 bases and 5 bases, in that order; junction bases with no gene match: 4. The CDR3 nucleotides read TGCAGTGCTAGGACAGGGATTAACGAGCAGTACTTC. It specifies CSARTGINEQYF.

This clonotype was seen many times. The chain links TRBV4-2 to TRBJ2-2, with D tentatively TRBD2 (6 bases). V lost 0 bases and J 6 bases, leaving 14 bases between the germline ends. CDR3 length equals 16 residues. Germline CDR1 LGHNA, CDR2 YNFKEQ. The CDR3: CASSQEGGRVSGELFF. CDR3 nucleotides: TGTGCCAGCAGCCAAGAGGGGGGTAGAGTGTCCGGGGAGCTGTTTTTT.

This clonotype was picked up a small number of times. At one end the junction does not follow the germline gene, possibly because of a read error. This sequence joins TRBV10-3 and TRBJ2-1, with D perhaps TRBD2 (5 bases). The CDR3 loop spans 15 amino acids. Looked up from germline, CDR1 is ENHRY and CDR2 is SYGVKD. The DNA for the CDR3 is TGTGCCAGCAGTTATAGAGGGAGCTCCTACAATGAGCAGTTCTTC. The encoded protein is CASSYRGSSYNEQFF.

This chain uses TRBV7-9 with TRBJ1-1, with 8 bases identical to TRBD1. Unmatched junction bases numbered 4, after V lost 9 bases and J lost 4 bases. Germline assignment: CDR1 SEHNR and CDR2 FQNEAQ (reference sequence). CDR3 size: 12 residues. DNA for the CDR3: TGTGCCAGAGAGACAGGGGTCACTGAAGCTTTCTTT. Its protein product is CARETGVTEAFF.

This clonotype has more than one count but fewer than ten. V and J are TRBV2 and TRBJ2-1; 9 positions agree with TRBD2. The ends lost 8 bases at V and 5 bases at J; junction bases unmatched: 7. The CDR3 is 14 residues long. The V gene's germline CDR1 is SNHLY and CDR2 FYNNEI. The CDR3 region is CASLGLAHHNEQFF. CDR3 coding DNA: TGTGCCAGCCTGGGACTAGCCCACCACAATGAGCAGTTCTTC.

This clonotype was counted between two and nine times. The J gene is TRBJ2-7, the V gene TRBV2; D remains ambiguous. The CDR3 runs 15 residues. Germline CDR1 SNHLY, CDR2 FYNNEI. Trimming shortened V by 2 bases and J by 2 bases, and 13 bases separated the two germline ends. The CDR3 spells CASSEIKHAAYEQYF. The CDR3 DNA reads TGTGCCAGCAGTGAAATAAAACACGCCGCCTACGAGCAGTACTTC.

The rearrangement joins TRBV27 to TRBJ2-3, with TRBD2 matching 7 bases. The CDR3 has 15 residues. The germline CDR1 and CDR2 sequences are MNHEY and SMNVEV (reference sequence). The V and J ends lost 6 bases and 4 bases, in that order; junction bases with no gene match: 10. In DNA, the CDR3 is TGTGCCAGCAGAAATCTAGCGGTATCGTCAGATACGCAGTATTTT. It codes for CASRNLAVSSDTQYF.

The chain couples TRBV19 to TRBJ1-6, with 9 bases fitting TRBD1. V gave up 8 bases and J gave up 4 bases; unmatched junction bases: 9. Germline V gene lookup returns CDR1 LNHDA and CDR2 SQIVND (reference sequence). The CDR3 is 16 residues long. The DNA for the CDR3 is TGTGCCAGTTCGTTGTTCGGGACAGGGTATAATTCACCCCTCCACTTT. It codes for CASSLFGTGYNSPLHF.

This clonotype was seen many times. The J gene is TRBJ1-5, the V gene TRBV7-2; perhaps TRBD1 as D (5 bases). The V gene's germline CDR1 is SGHTA and CDR2 FQGNSA. The V and J ends lost 1 base and 6 bases respectively, with 10 bases between them. This CDR3 spans 14 amino acids. CDR3 DNA: TGTGCCAGCAGCTTAGGCAGGGCGACTCAGCCCCAGCATTTT. It encodes CASSLGRATQPQHF.